Each of the 25 T cell receptor beta chains below was sequenced from the same sample in a study of patients and donors after allogeneic stem cell transplantation. TCRdb passed the RT-PCR reads through MiXCR, listing each CDR3 protein once. The table includes about 96,000 distinct CDR3 sequences, around 48% detected once. The sample taken for sequencing was blood, either unsorted or a sorted T cell fraction (not recorded which). These receptors originate from a human donor who was either an allogeneic HSCT recipient or a stem cell or donor lymphocyte infusion donor (not recorded which). It is not recorded whose cells these are; they may come from a transplant donor.

The chain combines TRBV4-3 with TRBJ1-6, with a weak D call TRBD1 (5 bases). V gave up 0 bases and J gave up 10 bases, with 10 bases separating them. Germline V lookup: CDR1 LGHNA, CDR2 YSLEER. The CDR3 has 14 amino acids. CDR3 sequence reads: CASSQDARDSPLHF. CDR3 coding DNA: TGCGCCAGCAGCCAAGACGCTAGGGACTCACCCCTCCACTTT.

This CDR3 is CSAREGVGGYTF. The CDR3 DNA follows: TGCAGTGCTAGGGAGGGGGTCGGCGGCTACACCTTC. The V gene is TRBV20-1, the J gene TRBJ1-2; D possibly corresponds to TRBD1 (6 bases). This CDR3 comprises 12 residues. V dropped 3 bases and J dropped 8 bases, with 13 bases sitting between them. Looked up from germline, CDR1 is DFQATT and CDR2 is SNEGSKA (reference sequence).

This clonotype was counted only a few times. This chain connects TRBV5-1 to TRBJ1-1; 8 bases line up with TRBD1. Per germline, CDR1 SGHRS and CDR2 YFSETQ. With V trimmed by 4 bases and J by 5 bases, 7 bases remained unmatched. The CDR3 contains 14 residues. Here the CDR3 reads CASSPDRGETEAFF. DNA for the CDR3: TGCGCCAGCAGCCCAGACAGGGGTGAGACTGAAGCTTTCTTT.

The V and J genes are TRBV28 and TRBJ2-7, with D uncertain. The CDR3 length is 12 residues. V lost 5 bases and J 4 bases, leaving 9 bases between the germline ends. CDR1 is MDHEN and CDR2 is SYDVKM in the germline V gene. The CDR3 region has the DNA TGTGCCAGCAGTCAAAAGGAGTACGAGCAGTACTTC. Protein sequence: CASSQKEYEQYF.

V gene TRBV3-1 combines with J gene TRBJ1-5; D is unclear. Trimming took off 2 bases at V and 3 bases at J, with 14 bases between the two ends. Germline CDR1 reads LGHDT; CDR2 reads YNNKEL (reference sequence). The CDR3 is 16 amino acids. The CDR3: CASSQWVSYSNQPQHF. The DNA of the CDR3 is TGTGCCAGCAGCCAATGGGTGAGCTACTCCAATCAGCCCCAGCATTTT.

V usage is TRBV29-1 and J usage is TRBJ1-2; TRBD1 might be the D (5 bases). Germline-derived CDR1 and CDR2 are SQVTM and ANQGSEA. The CDR3 totals 13 residues. Trimming took off 7 bases at V and 8 bases at J, with 20 bases between the two ends. CDR3: CSAPVRGFGGYTF. In nucleotides, the CDR3 is TGCAGCGCCCCAGTACGGGGCTTCGGCGGCTACACCTTC.

This clonotype has just one count. V and J are TRBV24-1 and TRBJ1-5; D is unclear. The CDR3 is 14 residues long. V gave up 1 base and J gave up 5 bases, with 8 bases separating them. Germline assignment: CDR1 KGHDR and CDR2 SFDVKD. The CDR3 DNA follows: TGTGCCACCAGTGATTTATCGGGCGATCAGCCCCAGCATTTT. Protein product: CATSDLSGDQPQHF.

J is TRBJ1-2 and V is TRBV29-1; no clear D gene. The length of the CDR3 is 13 residues. The germline V gene encodes CDR1 SQVTM and CDR2 ANQGSEA. V was trimmed by 0 bases and J by 8 bases, leaving 13 bases between them. Here the CDR3 DNA reads TGCAGCGTTGAAGAGTTACCTCTCGGAGGCTACACCTTC. Translating it yields CSVEELPLGGYTF.

The chain recombines TRBV12-3 or TRBV12-4 with TRBJ2-7; D may be TRBD1 (6 bases). V was shortened by 6 bases and J by 2 bases, with 11 bases between the two germline ends. CDR3 length: 13 amino acids. The CDR3 spells CASRQGLTYEQYF. CDR3 nucleotide sequence: TGTGCCAGCAGACAGGGCCTAACCTACGAGCAGTACTTC.

The chain has TRBV10-3 and TRBJ1-2; no clear D gene. Trimming left V 2 bases short and J 2 bases short, with 15 bases between. This CDR3 has 16 amino acids. Germline CDR1 and CDR2: ENHRY and SYGVKD. The CDR3 reads CAISEDDGGVNYGYTF. The CDR3 bases are TGTGCCATCAGTGAGGATGACGGAGGAGTGAACTATGGCTACACCTTC.

A few counts support this clonotype. This chain joins TRBV6-2 or TRBV6-3 and TRBJ1-1; maybe TRBD1 (5 bases). CDR3 length equals 16 residues. CDR1 is MNHEY and CDR2 is SVGEGT in the germline V gene. The V and J ends lost 2 bases and 0 bases respectively, with 13 bases between them. CDR3 coding DNA: TGTGCCAGCAGTTACGATCCGGGACCCATGAACACTGAAGCTTTCTTT. The encoded protein is CASSYDPGPMNTEAFF.

This chain links TRBV6-2 or TRBV6-3 with TRBJ1-6; D not resolved. V was trimmed by 0 bases and J by 9 bases, leaving 12 bases between them. The CDR3 extends over 15 amino acids. Germline CDR1 MNHEY, CDR2 SVGEGT. The DNA of the CDR3 is TGTGCCAGCAGTTACTCATCGGCTCCTACTTCACCCCTCCACTTT. Translation: CASSYSSAPTSPLHF.

This clonotype has only a few counts. The chain recombines TRBV6-5 with TRBJ1-5, with D possibly being TRBD1 (5 bases). The CDR3 is 14 residues long. Germline assignment: CDR1 MNHEY and CDR2 SVGAGI. V was clipped by 2 bases and J by 2 bases, with 7 bases between them. CDR3 sequence reads: CASSYQQGNQPQHF. CDR3 in DNA: TGTGCCAGCAGTTACCAACAGGGCAATCAGCCCCAGCATTTT.

The chain joins TRBV20-1 to TRBJ2-1; D remains unclear. In germline, CDR1 is DFQATT, CDR2 SNEGSKA (reference sequence). Trimming took off 1 base at V and 7 bases at J, with 8 bases between the two ends. The CDR3 has 12 amino acids. The CDR3 DNA reads TGCAGTGCTAGAGCAGACGGTAATGAGCAGTTCTTC. The encoded protein is CSARADGNEQFF.

The V gene is TRBV12-3 or TRBV12-4, the J gene TRBJ1-5; D ambiguous. V was shortened by 4 bases and J by 0 bases, with 7 bases between the two germline ends. The CDR3 contains 14 residues. CDR3 sequence (DNA): TGTGCCAGCAGTTACAGCGCTAGCAATCAGCCCCAGCATTTT. This gives the protein CASSYSASNQPQHF.

The chain couples TRBV28 to TRBJ1-1; D is perhaps TRBD1 (5 bases). The V gene's germline CDR1 is MDHEN and CDR2 SYDVKM. The V end lost 5 bases, the J end lost 5 bases, and 15 bases lay between the germline ends. The length of the CDR3 is 14 residues. In DNA, the CDR3 is TGTGCCAGCAGTCTCATCCGGGGGGGGACTGAAGCTTTCTTT. Its protein is CASSLIRGGTEAFF.

The V and J genes are TRBV6-5 and TRBJ1-2; D is uncertain. Germline V CDR1 and CDR2: MNHEY, SVGAGI. The ends were cut back, 6 bases at V and 4 bases at J, with 18 bases in the middle. The CDR3 extends over 15 amino acids. The CDR3 here is CASRSSLRGIYGYTF. CDR3 sequence (DNA): TGTGCCAGCAGATCGAGTTTGCGGGGAATCTATGGCTACACCTTC.

The chain is built from TRBV3-1 and TRBJ1-6; D might be TRBD1 (5 bases). Deletions cut 1 base from V and 4 bases from J, with 11 bases between. The CDR3 is made up of 16 amino acids. Germline CDR1 reads LGHDT; CDR2 reads YNNKEL (reference sequence). CDR3 coding DNA: TGTGCCAGCAGCCAAGGTACAGGACGATATAATTCACCCCTCCACTTT. Translation gives CASSQGTGRYNSPLHF.

The V gene is TRBV29-1, the J gene TRBJ1-1, with no clear D. The CDR3 sequence is 11 residues long. Trimming left V 7 bases short and J 0 bases short, with 6 bases between. From germline, CDR1 is SQVTM and CDR2 ANQGSEA. DNA of the CDR3: TGCAGCGCTGTCATGAACACTGAAGCTTTCTTT. Its translation is CSAVMNTEAFF.

V gene TRBV27 combines with J gene TRBJ1-2; 8 nucleotides line up with TRBD1. V was pared by 0 bases and J by 5 bases, with 5 bases of the junction left unmatched. The CDR3 is 15 amino acids. Germline V gene sequence: CDR1 MNHEY, CDR2 SMNVEV (reference sequence). The CDR3 nucleotides read TGTGCCAGCAGTTTATCGGACAGGGAGCGTTATGGCTACACCTTC. Protein: CASSLSDRERYGYTF.

CDR3 nucleotide sequence: TGTGCCAGCAGACATACAGGGGGTCCCTTTGCCTACGAGCAGTACTTC. It is translated as CASRHTGGPFAYEQYF. The chain is built from TRBV6-5 and TRBJ2-7; 8 nucleotides line up with TRBD1. V shed 6 bases and J 2 bases; nucleotides not matched to a gene: 12. CDR1 and CDR2 from the germline V gene are MNHEY and SVGAGI. This CDR3 comprises 16 residues.

The V call is TRBV10-3, the J call TRBJ1-2; D unclear. CDR1 and CDR2 (germline): ENHRY, SYGVKD. This CDR3 spans 12 amino acids. Trimming stripped 7 bases from V and 6 bases from J, with 12 bases between. CDR3 bases: TGTGCCATCACTGGAGCTACCGATGGCTACACCTTC. Protein: CAITGATDGYTF.

The V call is TRBV7-2, the J call TRBJ1-6; a possible D gene is TRBD1 (5 bases). V shed 1 base and J shed 9 bases, with 19 bases lying between them. The germline V gene encodes CDR1 SGHTA and CDR2 FQGNSA. The CDR3 runs to 17 residues. The CDR3 spells CASSLVEPTAGSSPLHF. DNA for the CDR3: TGTGCCAGCAGCTTAGTTGAACCGACAGCCGGGAGTTCACCCCTCCACTTT.

At least ten counts were recorded for this clonotype. The chain uses TRBV7-9 and TRBJ1-1; D is uncertain. V was clipped by 3 bases and J by 1 base, with 3 bases between them. The V gene's germline CDR1 is SEHNR and CDR2 FQNEAQ (reference sequence). CDR3 length: 12 amino acids. In DNA form, the CDR3 reads TGTGCCAGCAGCTTTGGGAACACTGAAGCTTTCTTT. Encoded protein: CASSFGNTEAFF.

The chain carries TRBV28 and TRBJ1-3; TRBD1 aligns across 8 bases. The length of the CDR3 is 15 residues. J gave up 4 bases and V 4 bases, and 6 bases lay outside the gene matches. CDR1 and CDR2 from the germline V gene are MDHEN and SYDVKM. The CDR3 bases are TGTGCCAGCAGTTCAGGGGGCGCCCAGGGAAACACCATATATTTT. It codes for CASSSGGAQGNTIYF.